A single sample gave rise to the 30 T cell receptor beta chains below, sequenced in a study of neoadjuvant nivolumab and ipilimumab in lung cancer. The repertoire was sequenced with immunoSEQ multiplex PCR; TCRdb's copy has only in-frame clones and lacks some. The table includes 7,500 to 10,000 clones, approximately 85% detected once. Material: peripheral blood, obtained before neoadjuvant nivolumab, alone or with ipilimumab. The source is an adult with non-small cell lung cancer.

This clone has only a few counts. V is TRBV11-2 and J is TRBJ2-2, with 7 nucleotides matching TRBD1. Germline assignment: CDR1 SGHAT and CDR2 FQNNGV. The CDR3 extends over 15 amino acids. J lost 7 bases, V lost 1 base, and 6 bases had no gene match. The CDR3, as DNA: TGTGCCAGCAGCTTAGGTGGACAGGCGGGCGGGGAGCTGTTTTTT. Translating gives CASSLGGQAGGELFF.

The rearrangement links TRBV20-1 to TRBJ1-1, with D maybe TRBD1 (5 bases). CDR3 size: 11 residues. Between the trimmed V and J ends, which lost 8 bases and 9 bases, there was a span of 16 bases. Germline assignment: CDR1 DFQATT and CDR2 SNEGSKA (reference sequence). The CDR3 DNA follows: TGCAGTCATACACCGGGACCTCAAGCTTTCTTT. Translated, it gives CSHTPGPQAFF.

The chain employs TRBV7-6 and TRBJ2-1; weak D call: TRBD1 (6 bases). Trimming removed 4 bases at V and 4 bases at J, with 8 bases between. Germline-derived CDR1 and CDR2 are SGHVS and FNYEAQ. CDR3 length equals 13 residues. DNA for the CDR3: TGTGCCAGCAGCTCAGGACAGTACAATGAGCAGTTCTTC. Residues: CASSSGQYNEQFF.

This sequence joins TRBV5-6 and TRBJ1-2; D might be TRBD1 (5 bases). The length of the CDR3 is 13 residues. Trimming shortened V by 4 bases and J by 8 bases, and 15 bases separated the two germline ends. Germline V gene lookup returns CDR1 SGHDT and CDR2 YYEEEE. The DNA of the CDR3 is TGTGCCAGCAGCGTACCCGGGACTGGGGGCTACACCTTC. It translates to CASSVPGTGGYTF.

J is TRBJ1-2 and V is TRBV19, with D tentatively TRBD1 (5 bases). The CDR3 covers 17 residues. Germline V gene lookup returns CDR1 LNHDA and CDR2 SQIVND (reference sequence). Trimming removed 1 base at V and 7 bases at J, with 22 bases between. CDR3 bases: TGTGCCAGTAGTATAGGGGTCGGCAGGGTAGACTCAAGTGGCTACACCTTC. It yields the protein CASSIGVGRVDSSGYTF. The whole variable domain, remainder taken from reference TRBV19 and TRBJ1-2, is DGGITQSPKYLFRKEGQNVTLSCEQNLNHDAMYWYRQDPGQGLRLIYYSQIVNDFQKGDIAEGYSVSREKKESFPLTVTSAQKNPTAFYLCASSIGVGRVDSSGYTFGSGTRLTVV.

This sequence joins TRBV7-2 and TRBJ2-1; D perhaps matches TRBD1 (5 bases). The germline V and J ends were trimmed by 6 bases and 2 bases, with 14 bases remaining between them. The CDR3 is 15 residues long. Germline V gene lookup returns CDR1 SGHTA and CDR2 FQGNSA. CDR3 sequence reads: CASRRTRETYNEQFF. As DNA, the CDR3 is TGTGCCAGCAGGAGGACAAGGGAAACCTACAATGAGCAGTTCTTC. Full variable domain (remainder filled in from reference TRBV7-2 and TRBJ2-1): GAGVSQSPSNKVTEKGKDVELRCDPISGHTALYWYRQSLGQGLEFLIYFQGNSAPDKSGLPSDRFSAERTGGSVSTLTIQRTQQEDSAVYLCASRRTRETYNEQFFGPGTRLTVL.

This clone came up a few times. The rearrangement uses TRBV7-9 and TRBJ1-1, with a weak D call TRBD1 (6 bases). Germline V CDR1 and CDR2: SEHNR, FQNEAQ (reference sequence). Trimming took 4 bases from V and 3 from J, leaving 15 bases between them. This CDR3 is 15 amino acids long. CDR3 sequence (DNA): TGTGCCAGCAGCTCCGAACAGGGTGGGGACACTGAAGCTTTCTTT. Translation: CASSSEQGGDTEAFF.

The CDR3 loop reads CASGVTGMGTGANVLTF. The CDR3, as DNA: TGTGCCAGCGGGGTGACAGGGATGGGAACTGGGGCCAACGTCCTGACTTTC. The rearrangement uses TRBV6-4 and TRBJ2-6; 7 bases line up with TRBD1. Trimming removed 8 bases from V and 2 bases from J; junction bases left unmatched: 12. Germline-derived CDR1 and CDR2 are MRHNA and SNTAGT. This CDR3 comprises 17 residues.

The V gene is TRBV6-4, the J gene TRBJ2-7; 7 positions match TRBD2. The trim removed 8 bases at V and 1 base at J, leaving 8 bases unmatched. Germline lookup yields CDR1 MRHNA and CDR2 SNTAGT. CDR3 length: 14 amino acids. The CDR3 reads CASGNSGRSYEQYF. The CDR3 nucleotides read TGTGCCAGCGGGAATAGCGGGCGATCCTACGAGCAGTACTTC.

The chain recombines TRBV10-1 with TRBJ2-1; D is possibly TRBD2 (6 bases). Germline V CDR1 and CDR2: WNHNN, SYGVQD (reference sequence). Trimming stripped 4 bases from V and 9 bases from J, with 13 bases between. The CDR3 has 13 amino acids. The CDR3 region is CASSAQVGGEQFF. The CDR3 DNA is TGCGCCAGCAGTGCACAGGTGGGGGGTGAGCAGTTCTTC.

The chain is built from TRBV5-1 and TRBJ2-7; a possible D gene is TRBD2 (5 bases). Looked up from germline, CDR1 is SGHRS and CDR2 is YFSETQ. The CDR3 length is 15 residues. The V end was cut by 2 bases, the J end by 3 bases, with 15 bases between. The CDR3 sequence is CASSFGVGDLYEQYF. In DNA form, the CDR3 reads TGCGCCAGCAGCTTCGGGGTTGGGGATCTCTACGAGCAGTACTTC.

This sequence joins TRBV2 and TRBJ2-3, with D possibly TRBD2 on 5 matching bases. Trimming took 6 bases from V and 6 from J, leaving 10 bases between them. The CDR3 spans 12 residues. In germline, CDR1 is SNHLY, CDR2 FYNNEI. The CDR3 DNA reads TGTGCCAGCAGAGATAGAGGGGATACGCAGTATTTT. As protein: CASRDRGDTQYF.

This clone was detected only a few times. V and J are TRBV19 and TRBJ2-7; 8 bases align to TRBD1. After removal of 5 bases from V and 6 bases from J, the junction contained 12 bases not matched to a gene. This CDR3 contains 15 residues. Germline CDR1 is LNHDA and CDR2 is SQIVND (reference sequence). CDR3 residues: CASSPVDREPPEQYF. In DNA, the CDR3 is TGTGCCAGTAGTCCTGTGGACAGGGAACCTCCCGAGCAGTACTTC.

This clone occurred once. The genes are TRBV11-2 and TRBJ2-5; D not certain. The V gene lost 4 bases and the J gene lost 9 bases, with 15 bases spanning the gap. Germline lookup yields CDR1 SGHAT and CDR2 FQNNGV. This CDR3 has 13 residues. The CDR3 nucleotides are TGTGCCAGCAGCTCTAGTCCTAGAGTGGCCCAGTACTTC. Translation: CASSSSPRVAQYF.

The chain joins TRBV19 to TRBJ1-3, with D unresolved. There are 14 residues in the CDR3. From germline, CDR1 is LNHDA and CDR2 SQIVND (reference sequence). With 3 bases removed from V and 1 base from J, the gap between germline ends came to 7 bases. The CDR3 loop is CASSMGGSGNTIYF. Written as DNA, the CDR3 is TGTGCCAGTAGTATGGGAGGTTCTGGAAACACCATATATTTT. Drawing the rest from reference TRBV19 and TRBJ1-3, the complete variable domain is DGGITQSPKYLFRKEGQNVTLSCEQNLNHDAMYWYRQDPGQGLRLIYYSQIVNDFQKGDIAEGYSVSREKKESFPLTVTSAQKNPTAFYLCASSMGGSGNTIYFGEGSWLTVV.

In its sample, this clone was seen once. The chain employs TRBV7-7 and TRBJ2-3; 8 bases line up with TRBD1. The CDR3 is 13 residues long. Germline V gives CDR1 SSHAT, CDR2 FNYEAQ (reference sequence). V shed 2 bases, J shed 9 bases, and the junction held 4 bases outside the gene matches. CDR3: CASSLIGQGTQYF. CDR3 sequence (DNA): TGTGCCAGCAGCTTAATTGGACAGGGCACGCAGTATTTT.

This chain connects TRBV9 to TRBJ2-7; 7 positions match TRBD2. The trim removed 2 bases at V and 3 bases at J, leaving 5 bases unmatched. CDR1 is SGDLS and CDR2 is YYNGEE in the germline V gene. The CDR3 consists of 14 residues. The CDR3 protein is CASSVAPSGYEQYF. As DNA, the CDR3 is TGTGCCAGCAGCGTTGCACCTAGCGGCTACGAGCAGTACTTC.

V and J are TRBV5-1 and TRBJ2-3; 9 nucleotides match TRBD1. The V and J ends lost 0 bases and 4 bases, in that order; junction bases with no gene match: 12. The CDR3 runs 18 residues. From germline, CDR1 is SGHRS and CDR2 YFSETQ. CDR3 nucleotides: TGCGCCAGCAGCTTGGATACAGGGGGCGCATCCGTGGCAGATACGCAGTATTTT. Translating it yields CASSLDTGGASVADTQYF.

The chain has TRBV6-1 and TRBJ1-4; unclear D gene. Trimming cost V 0 bases and J 4 bases, with 9 bases left between them. The length of the CDR3 is 15 residues. Germline V gene lookup returns CDR1 MNHNS and CDR2 SASEGT. The DNA for the CDR3 is TGTGCCAGCAGTGAAGCCCTAGGGATTAATGAAAAACTGTTTTTT. It specifies CASSEALGINEKLFF.

Only one count was recorded for this clone. V usage is TRBV5-4 and J usage is TRBJ2-1; 9 bases map to TRBD2. After removal of 4 bases from V and 7 bases from J, the junction contained 18 bases not matched to a gene. The CDR3 extends over 18 amino acids. The germline CDR1 and CDR2 sequences are SGHNT and YYREEE (reference sequence). CDR3 in amino acids: CASSRGGASRLARNEQFF. The CDR3, as DNA: TGTGCCAGCAGCCGCGGGGGGGCGTCTCGGCTAGCTCGGAATGAGCAGTTCTTC.

This sequence joins TRBV11-2 and TRBJ2-7, with 7 bases that match TRBD1. The CDR3 consists of 13 residues. Germline V CDR1 and CDR2: SGHAT, FQNNGV. Trimming removed 4 bases from V and 4 bases from J; junction bases left unmatched: 4. The CDR3 DNA reads as TGTGCCAGCAGCTACGGGACAGCTTACGAGCAGTACTTC. Amino acids: CASSYGTAYEQYF.

The V call is TRBV2, the J call TRBJ1-2, with 10 bases identical to TRBD1. In germline, CDR1 is SNHLY, CDR2 FYNNEI. Losses at the gene ends were 6 bases for V and 7 bases for J; bases not matched to a gene: 5. The CDR3 extends over 13 amino acids. Written as DNA, the CDR3 is TGTGCCAGCAGGGTGGGGACAGGGGCTGGCTACACCTTC. This encodes CASRVGTGAGYTF.

The J gene is TRBJ2-1, the V gene TRBV7-3; TRBD1 matches 7 bases. Germline trimming cut 5 bases from V and 7 bases from J; bases unmatched to any gene: 8. This CDR3 comprises 14 residues. CDR1 is SGHTA, CDR2 FQGTGA, per germline. This CDR3 reads CASSRQGRPNEQFF. The CDR3 region has the DNA TGTGCCAGCAGCCGACAGGGTCGACCGAATGAGCAGTTCTTC.

This clone was seen a handful of times. V usage is TRBV11-3 and J usage is TRBJ1-1; D may be TRBD1 (5 bases). From germline, CDR1 is SGHNT and CDR2 YENEEA. CDR3 length: 13 residues. The germline V and J ends were trimmed by 2 bases and 3 bases, with 7 bases remaining between them. The CDR3 DNA reads TGTGCCAGCAGCTTAAAGGGGTACACTGAAGCTTTCTTT. Amino acid sequence: CASSLKGYTEAFF.

The chain is built from TRBV10-3 and TRBJ1-2, with no clear D. This CDR3 is 13 amino acids long. Deletions cut 4 bases from V and 7 bases from J, with 13 bases between. Germline values: CDR1 ENHRY, CDR2 SYGVKD. CDR3 residues: CAISGPSGAGYTF. In DNA, the CDR3 is TGTGCCATCAGTGGACCCTCCGGTGCTGGCTACACCTTC.

This chain connects TRBV4-2 to TRBJ1-1; D gene uncertain. The V and J ends lost 2 bases and 4 bases respectively, with 8 bases between them. Germline assignment: CDR1 LGHNA and CDR2 YNFKEQ. The CDR3 extends over 13 amino acids. CDR3 in DNA: TGTGCCAGCAGCCAATTGGGCGTCACTGAAGCTTTCTTT. This sequence encodes CASSQLGVTEAFF.

The chain links TRBV5-1 to TRBJ1-2; D gene ambiguous. Germline V gene data show CDR1 as SGHRS and CDR2 as YFSETQ. The CDR3 has 14 residues. Trimming took off 5 bases at V and 0 bases at J, with 11 bases between the two ends. The CDR3 reads CASRPQLTNYGYTF. The CDR3, as DNA: TGCGCCAGCAGGCCACAGTTGACTAACTATGGCTACACCTTC.

Notes on this clone: Mismatch with germline at one junction end may stem from a read error. CDR3 loop: CASSLRQTTAF. The CDR3 coding sequence is TGTGCCAGCAGCTTAAGGCAGACAACCGCCTTC. The chain carries TRBV7-6 and TRBJ1-2, with no clear D. Germline V CDR1 and CDR2: SGHVS, FNYEAQ. This CDR3 comprises 11 residues. The full variable domain, completed using reference TRBV7-6 and TRBJ1-2, is GAGVSQSPRYKVTKRGQDVALRCDPISGHVSLYWYRQALGQGPEFLTYFNYEAQQDKSGLPNDRFSAERPEGSISTLTIQRTEQRDSAMYRCASSLRQTTAFGSGTRLTVV.

The rearrangement links TRBV5-6 to TRBJ1-1, with D possibly being TRBD1 (5 bases). This CDR3 has 17 residues. CDR1 is SGHDT and CDR2 is YYEEEE in the germline V gene. Trimming pared 4 bases from V and 3 bases from J, leaving 22 bases between. The CDR3 spells CASSSARELLVDTEAFF. Written as DNA, the CDR3 is TGTGCCAGCAGCAGTGCCAGGGAGCTACTGGTAGACACTGAAGCTTTCTTT.

DNA of the CDR3: TGTGCCAGCAGTCGCCTGCGGACCCGATCCTACAATGAGCAGTTCTTC. Its translation is CASSRLRTRSYNEQFF. The chain combines TRBV27 with TRBJ2-1; no reliable D call. The CDR3 length is 16 residues. Trimming removed 5 bases from V and 1 base from J, with 15 bases in between. The germline V gene has CDR1 MNHEY and CDR2 SMNVEV (reference sequence).